This entry features one TCR beta chain sequence. Its target is unknown. The same CDR3 also results from other DNA sequences found in this sample. The germline V gene has CDR1 MNHEY and CDR2 SMNVEV (reference sequence). The CDR3 spans 13 residues. Trimming left V 5 bases short and J 0 bases short, with 5 bases between. The protocol was immunoSEQ multiplex PCR, while the TCRdb copy is restricted to in-frame clones and leaves out a portion. The repertoire has 110,000 or so clones, roughly 90% of them found once; the top ten carry roughly 0.57%. These data originate in a study of a mutant IDH1 vaccine in newly diagnosed glioma. Study context: Patients underwent eight vaccinations, which took place in weeks 1, 3, 5, 7, 11, 15, 19 and 23. Receipt of radiotherapy, temozolomide, or both preceded the study, and most received both. First vaccine doses came 4-6 weeks after radiotherapy alone, or with temozolomide cycles.

Time point defined: week 11, during vaccination. All doses held 300 ug of mutant IDH1 20-mer peptide, with topical imiquimod. The chain recombines TRBV27 with TRBJ2-1; the D is unclear. This clonotype originated in a woman aged 45-65 years with glioma. Specimen: PBMCs, collected from a glioma patient whose treatment included an IDH1 peptide vaccine. For the CDR3, the DNA is TGTGCCAGCAGTCGGAGCTCCTACAATGAGCAGTTCTTC. This gives the protein CASSRSSYNEQFF.